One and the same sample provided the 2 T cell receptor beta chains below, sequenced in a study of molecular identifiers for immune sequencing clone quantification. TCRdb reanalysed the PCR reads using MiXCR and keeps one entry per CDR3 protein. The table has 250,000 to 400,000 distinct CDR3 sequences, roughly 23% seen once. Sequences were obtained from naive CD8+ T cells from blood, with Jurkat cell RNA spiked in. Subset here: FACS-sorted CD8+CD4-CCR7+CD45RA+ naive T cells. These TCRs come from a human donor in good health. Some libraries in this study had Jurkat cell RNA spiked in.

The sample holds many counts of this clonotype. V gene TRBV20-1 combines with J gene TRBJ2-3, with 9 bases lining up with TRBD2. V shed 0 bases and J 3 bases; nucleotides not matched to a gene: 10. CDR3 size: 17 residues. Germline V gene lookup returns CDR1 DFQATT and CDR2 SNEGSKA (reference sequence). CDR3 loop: CSARDWSAGGPTDTQYF. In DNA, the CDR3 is TGCAGTGCTAGAGATTGGTCGGCGGGGGGGCCGACAGATACGCAGTATTTT.

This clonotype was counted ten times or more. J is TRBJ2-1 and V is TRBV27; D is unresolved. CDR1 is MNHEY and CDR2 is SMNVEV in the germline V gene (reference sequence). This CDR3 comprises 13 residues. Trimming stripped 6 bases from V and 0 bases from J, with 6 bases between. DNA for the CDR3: TGTGCCAGCAGGCAGTACTCCTACAATGAGCAGTTCTTC. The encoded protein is CASRQYSYNEQFF.